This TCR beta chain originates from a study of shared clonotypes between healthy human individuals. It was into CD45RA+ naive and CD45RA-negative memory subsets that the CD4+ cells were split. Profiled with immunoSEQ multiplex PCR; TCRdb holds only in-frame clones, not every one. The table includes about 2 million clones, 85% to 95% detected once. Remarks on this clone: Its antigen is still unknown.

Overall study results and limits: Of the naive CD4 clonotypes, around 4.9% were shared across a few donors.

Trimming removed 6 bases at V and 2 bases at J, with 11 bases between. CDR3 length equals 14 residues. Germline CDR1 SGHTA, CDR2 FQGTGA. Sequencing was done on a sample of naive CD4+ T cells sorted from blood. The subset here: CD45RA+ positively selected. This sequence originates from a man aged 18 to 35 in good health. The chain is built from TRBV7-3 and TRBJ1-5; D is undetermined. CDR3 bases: TGTGCCAGCAGTCCCCAACCGGGCAATCAGCCCCAGCATTTT. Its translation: CASSPQPGNQPQHF.